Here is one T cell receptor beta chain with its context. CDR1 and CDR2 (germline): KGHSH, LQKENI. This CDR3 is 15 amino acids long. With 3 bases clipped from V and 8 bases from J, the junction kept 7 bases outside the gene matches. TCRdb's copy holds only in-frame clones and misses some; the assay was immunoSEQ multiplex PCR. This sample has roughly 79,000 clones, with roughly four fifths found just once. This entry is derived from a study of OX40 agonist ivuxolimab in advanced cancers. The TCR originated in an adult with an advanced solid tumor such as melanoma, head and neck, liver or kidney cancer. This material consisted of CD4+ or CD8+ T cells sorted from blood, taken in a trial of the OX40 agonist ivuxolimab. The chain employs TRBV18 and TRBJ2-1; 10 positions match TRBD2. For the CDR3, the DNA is TGTGCCAGCTCACCCTCAGCGGGAGGGTTGTATGAGCAGTTCTTC. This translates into CASSPSAGGLYEQFF.